This T cell receptor (beta chain) emerged from a study of CD8 T cells in Susac syndrome. CD8+ and CD4+ T cells taken from blood had their TCR beta sequenced. Bulk CD8+ and CD4+ cells came from magnetic negative isolation; CD8+ TEMRA by FACS. V lost 4 bases, J lost 5 bases, and 5 bases stayed unmatched. CDR1 and CDR2 from the germline V gene are SGHAT and FQNNGV. This CDR3 contains 15 residues. An input of about 0.45 to 1 ug of RNA was subjected to reverse transcription using random hexamers. An immunoSEQ multiplex PCR amplified TCR beta CDR3 over 54 Vbeta and 13 Jbeta. TCRdb re-derived calls from the immunoSEQ multiplex PCR reads in MiXCR, one entry per CDR3 protein. The sample consists of hundreds of thousands of distinct CDR3 sequences, more than 80% of them appearing once.

Source material: CD8+ T cells from PBMCs. V gene TRBV11-2 combines with J gene TRBJ2-5; TRBD2 matches 12 bases. This receptor was obtained from a human donor with multiple sclerosis. CDR3 amino acids: CASSSSGRDRETQYF. CDR3 bases: TGTGCCAGCAGCTCTAGCGGGAGGGACCGGGAGACCCAGTACTTC.